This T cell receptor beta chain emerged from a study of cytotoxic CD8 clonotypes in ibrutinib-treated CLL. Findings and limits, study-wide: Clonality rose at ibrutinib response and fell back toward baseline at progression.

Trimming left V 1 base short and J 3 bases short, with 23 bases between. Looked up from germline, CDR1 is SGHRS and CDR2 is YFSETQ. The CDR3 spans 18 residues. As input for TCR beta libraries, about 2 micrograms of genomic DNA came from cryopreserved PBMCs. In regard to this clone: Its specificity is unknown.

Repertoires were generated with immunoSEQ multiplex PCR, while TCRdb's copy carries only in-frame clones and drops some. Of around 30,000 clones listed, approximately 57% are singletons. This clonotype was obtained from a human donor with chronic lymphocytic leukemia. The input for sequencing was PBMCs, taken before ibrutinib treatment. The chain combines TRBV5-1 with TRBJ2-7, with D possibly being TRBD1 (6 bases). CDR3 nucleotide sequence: TGCGCCAGCAGCTTGTTACCTACCCGGGACAAAGCCTTCTACGAGCAGTACTTC. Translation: CASSLLPTRDKAFYEQYF. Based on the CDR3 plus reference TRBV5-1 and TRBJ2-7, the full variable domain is KAGVTQTPRYLIKTRGQQVTLSCSPISGHRSVSWYQQTPGQGLQFLFEYFSETQRNKGNFPGRFSGRQFSNSRSEMNVSTLELGDSALYLCASSLLPTRDKAFYEQYFGPGTRLTVT.